These T cell receptor beta chains were read from a single sample in a study of patients and donors after allogeneic stem cell transplantation. TCRdb itself ran the RT-PCR reads through MiXCR, one entry per CDR3 protein. The sample contains 65,000 to 80,000 distinct CDR3 sequences, about 30% of which appear only once. Source material: blood, either unsorted or a sorted T cell fraction (not recorded which). All receptors come from a human donor who was either an allogeneic HSCT recipient or a stem cell or donor lymphocyte infusion donor (not recorded which). It is not recorded whose cells these are; they may come from a transplant donor. The CDR3 runs from the conserved cysteine through the conserved F or W. D genes are given only for firm matches. Size is omitted from some rows. Given values are once, few, many or a class for expanded clones.

clone_size: .; d_call: .; j_call: TRBJ1-1; v_call: TRBV20-1; cdr3_nt: TGCAGTGCTAGCGGACAGATGAACACTGAAGCTTTCTTT; cdr3_aa: CSASGQMNTEAFF
clone_size: .; d_call: TRBD2; j_call: TRBJ2-1; v_call: TRBV5-1; cdr3_nt: TGCGCCAGCAGCGCCGGGACTAGCGGCAACAATGAGCAGTTCTTC; cdr3_aa: CASSAGTSGNNEQFF
clone_size: few; d_call: TRBD1; j_call: TRBJ2-7; v_call: TRBV5-1; cdr3_nt: TGCGCCAGCGGGGGAGACAGGGTCTACGAGCAGTACTTC; cdr3_aa: CASGGDRVYEQYF
clone_size: .; d_call: TRBD1; j_call: TRBJ2-4; v_call: TRBV5-1; cdr3_nt: TGCGCCAGCAGCTTTCTATGGACACAGGGGACCCAGGAAGCCAAAAACATTCAGTACTTT; cdr3_aa: CASSFLWTQGTQEAKNIQYF
clone_size: few; d_call: .; j_call: TRBJ2-7; v_call: TRBV10-3; cdr3_nt: TGTGCCATAGATGACAGTTTTTCCTACGAGCAGTACTTC; cdr3_aa: CAIDDSFSYEQYF
clone_size: few; d_call: .; j_call: TRBJ1-2; v_call: TRBV12-3/TRBV12-4; cdr3_nt: TGTGCCAGCAGCCCCACAGGGAAGGGCTACACCTTC; cdr3_aa: CASSPTGKGYTF
clone_size: .; d_call: .; j_call: TRBJ2-7; v_call: TRBV7-9; cdr3_nt: TGTGCCAGCAGCTTATCATCAGGGAACTACGAGCAGTACTTC; cdr3_aa: CASSLSSGNYEQYF
clone_size: .; d_call: .; j_call: TRBJ2-3; v_call: TRBV5-1; cdr3_nt: TGCGCCAGCAGCCCCCGCTGGGGAGATACGCAGTATTTT; cdr3_aa: CASSPRWGDTQYF
clone_size: .; d_call: .; j_call: TRBJ2-7; v_call: TRBV10-3; cdr3_nt: TGTGCCATCAGTGAGCTCGTGGGGCTCCGGGAGCAGTACTTC; cdr3_aa: CAISELVGLREQYF
clone_size: .; d_call: TRBD2; j_call: TRBJ2-3; v_call: TRBV7-2; cdr3_nt: TGTGCCAGCAGCTGGGGACTGCACCTAGCGGGATACACAGATACGCAGTATTTT; cdr3_aa: CASSWGLHLAGYTDTQYF